What follows are 20 T cell receptor beta chains derived from one specimen sequenced in a study of cytomegalovirus exposure and HLA in healthy donors. A multiplex PCR was run with 60 Vbeta primers and 13 Jbeta primers. Using immunoSEQ multiplex PCR, the repertoire was profiled, and TCRdb retains in-frame clones only, with some absent. The sample lists 200,000 to 300,000 clones, about 83% occurring once. Sequenced: PBMCs. Receptors originate from a woman aged 40 to 49 in good health and CMV-seropositive.

This clone was detected only once. The gene calls are TRBV4-2 and TRBJ1-5; possible D gene TRBD1, 5 bases. Germline loops: CDR1 LGHNA, CDR2 YNFKEQ. The V end lost 2 bases, the J end lost 4 bases, and 6 bases lay between the germline ends. The CDR3 is 13 amino acids. The CDR3 nucleotides read TGTGCCAGCAGCCAACAGGGTAATCAGCCCCAGCATTTT. Translation: CASSQQGNQPQHF.

The genes are TRBV7-2 and TRBJ2-3; TRBD2 matches 9 bases. Germline trimming cut 5 bases from V and 2 bases from J; bases unmatched to any gene: 8. The CDR3 spans 16 residues. The germline CDR1 and CDR2 sequences are SGHTA and FQGNSA. CDR3 sequence reads: CASSPQAGGITDTQYF. CDR3 in DNA: TGTGCCAGCAGCCCCCAGGCGGGAGGGATCACAGATACGCAGTATTTT. Full variable domain (outside the CDR3, taken from reference TRBV7-2 and TRBJ2-3): GAGVSQSPSNKVTEKGKDVELRCDPISGHTALYWYRQSLGQGLEFLIYFQGNSAPDKSGLPSDRFSAERTGGSVSTLTIQRTQQEDSAVYLCASSPQAGGITDTQYFGPGTRLTVL.

V is TRBV19 and J is TRBJ1-3; tentative D call: TRBD1 (5 bases). Germline V gene data show CDR1 as LNHDA and CDR2 as SQIVND (reference sequence). The CDR3 is 15 amino acids. Trimming removed 10 bases at V and 4 bases at J, with 20 bases between. The CDR3, as DNA: TGTGCCACTTCAACTCAGGGAGGGACGGGAAACACCATATATTTT. Translation gives CATSTQGGTGNTIYF.

This chain joins TRBV28 and TRBJ2-1, with D perhaps TRBD2 (5 bases). Trimming removed 4 bases at V and 7 bases at J, with 8 bases between. Germline V CDR1 and CDR2: MDHEN, SYDVKM. CDR3 length: 12 amino acids. CDR3 region: CASSSDFNEQFF. DNA of the CDR3: TGTGCCAGCAGTTCGGACTTTAATGAGCAGTTCTTC.

This chain joins TRBV4-2 and TRBJ2-1, with 9 bases that match TRBD2. The CDR3 runs to 18 residues. CDR1 is LGHNA and CDR2 is YNFKEQ in the germline V gene. V shed 1 base, J shed 6 bases, and the junction held 13 bases outside the gene matches. CDR3: CASSQVSWASGTTNEQFF. Written as DNA, the CDR3 is TGTGCCAGCAGCCAAGTCAGTTGGGCTAGCGGGACTACCAATGAGCAGTTCTTC.

This chain uses TRBV13 with TRBJ2-3; D is undetermined. Germline V gene data show CDR1 as PRHDT and CDR2 as FYEKMQ (reference sequence). Trimming removed 4 bases from V and 0 bases from J, with 11 bases in between. The CDR3 sequence is 15 residues long. The CDR3 DNA reads TGTGCCAGCAGCTCAGACTCAGATAGCACAGATACGCAGTATTTT. It yields the protein CASSSDSDSTDTQYF.

The chain has TRBV19 and TRBJ1-5; 7 bases are a match to TRBD1. The junction had 8 bases not matched to a gene; V was cut back by 3 bases and J by 3 bases. The CDR3 extends over 16 amino acids. The germline V gene has CDR1 LNHDA and CDR2 SQIVND (reference sequence). CDR3 in DNA: TGTGCCAGTAGTATTATTAGGACAGGTATCAATCAGCCCCAGCATTTT. It is translated as CASSIIRTGINQPQHF.

This chain uses TRBV9 with TRBJ1-3; D not certain. Germline lookup yields CDR1 SGDLS and CDR2 YYNGEE. The V end was cut by 3 bases, the J end by 2 bases, with 9 bases between. This CDR3 is built from 14 residues. CDR3 region: CASSETGTGNTIYF. In nucleotides, the CDR3 is TGTGCCAGCAGCGAAACGGGGACTGGAAACACCATATATTTT.

This sequence joins TRBV5-6 and TRBJ2-7; tentatively, D is TRBD2 (6 bases). This CDR3 spans 16 amino acids. Per the germline V gene, CDR1 is SGHDT and CDR2 is YYEEEE. V was shortened by 2 bases and J by 2 bases, with 17 bases between the two germline ends. The DNA for the CDR3 is TGTGCCAGCAGCTTCGGAGGGCGGGACCTAACCTACGAGCAGTACTTC. Protein: CASSFGGRDLTYEQYF.

This clone has just one count. The chain carries TRBV18 and TRBJ2-2, with D perhaps TRBD1 (5 bases). Per the germline V gene, CDR1 is KGHSH and CDR2 is LQKENI. V dropped 1 base and J dropped 3 bases, with 12 bases sitting between them. This CDR3 region has 16 residues. In DNA form, the CDR3 reads TGTGCCAGCTCACCACAAGAAACAGGACACACCGGGGAGCTGTTTTTT. As protein: CASSPQETGHTGELFF.

The chain couples TRBV28 to TRBJ1-2; 7 bases fit TRBD1. J gave up 5 bases and V 6 bases, and 6 bases lay outside the gene matches. CDR1 is MDHEN and CDR2 is SYDVKM in the germline V gene. The length of the CDR3 is 13 residues. The CDR3 protein is CASSRQGRYGYTF. DNA of the CDR3: TGTGCCAGCAGCCGACAGGGCCGTTATGGCTACACCTTC.

The V gene is TRBV27, the J gene TRBJ2-1; perhaps TRBD2 as D (6 bases). Germline lookup yields CDR1 MNHEY and CDR2 SMNVEV (reference sequence). With 3 bases removed from V and 3 bases from J, the gap between germline ends came to 9 bases. This CDR3 spans 14 amino acids. The CDR3 loop is CASSFRGYYNEQFF. CDR3 coding DNA: TGTGCCAGCAGTTTCCGGGGGTACTACAATGAGCAGTTCTTC.

J is TRBJ2-7 and V is TRBV2; TRBD1 is a possible D gene (7 bases). Germline values: CDR1 SNHLY, CDR2 FYNNEI. The germline V and J ends were trimmed by 8 bases and 5 bases, with 19 bases remaining between them. The CDR3 is 14 residues long. CDR3 sequence: CASWRGRGFDEQYF. CDR3 coding DNA: TGTGCCAGCTGGCGGGGCAGGGGGTTCGACGAGCAGTACTTC.

This clone was seen more than once but under ten times. The V and J genes are TRBV19 and TRBJ1-2; D remains ambiguous. Germline CDR1 and CDR2: LNHDA and SQIVND (reference sequence). The V and J ends lost 7 bases and 2 bases respectively, with 17 bases between them. This CDR3 is built from 15 residues. The CDR3 region is CASTPGREYNYGYTF. The CDR3 coding sequence is TGTGCCAGTACCCCGGGGAGGGAATACAACTATGGCTACACCTTC.

V is TRBV5-1 and J is TRBJ1-2, with 9 bases identical to TRBD1. CDR3 length: 13 amino acids. CDR1 is SGHRS and CDR2 is YFSETQ in the germline V gene. V shed 3 bases and J 4 bases; nucleotides not matched to a gene: 1. CDR3: CASSWDRAYGYTF. As DNA, the CDR3 is TGCGCCAGCAGCTGGGACAGGGCCTATGGCTACACCTTC.

The chain uses TRBV21-1 and TRBJ1-2; TRBD1 was called by the table and not checked on the DNA. TRBV21-1 represents a pseudogene. The CDR3 loop spans 13 amino acids. Here the CDR3 DNA reads TGTGCCAGCATTCCTAGGGGCAGGCGGGGCTACACCTTC. Residues: CASIPRGRRGYTF.

This chain joins TRBV7-6 and TRBJ2-1, with D possibly matching TRBD2 (5 bases). CDR3 length: 15 amino acids. CDR1 is SGHVS, CDR2 FNYEAQ, per germline. V was trimmed by 2 bases and J by 9 bases, leaving 17 bases between them. The CDR3 here is CASSLFPDSSGEQFF. The CDR3 nucleotides read TGTGCCAGCAGCTTATTCCCGGACTCTTCGGGTGAGCAGTTCTTC.

CDR3 residues: CAIRNSRESTNTGELFF. In DNA, the CDR3 is TGTGCCATCAGAAACTCGAGGGAGTCCACGAACACCGGGGAGCTGTTTTTT. The chain joins TRBV10-3 to TRBJ2-2; tentatively, D is TRBD2 (5 bases). Trimming shortened V by 6 bases and J by 0 bases, and 17 bases separated the two germline ends. Germline loops: CDR1 ENHRY, CDR2 SYGVKD. CDR3 length equals 17 residues.

The genes are TRBV5-1 and TRBJ1-3; the D gene is possibly TRBD1 (6 bases). The CDR3 totals 15 residues. The germline V gene has CDR1 SGHRS and CDR2 YFSETQ. Trimming took 2 bases from V and 4 from J, leaving 13 bases between them. The CDR3 reads CASSLQGLGGNTIYF. CDR3 sequence (DNA): TGCGCCAGCAGCTTACAGGGTTTGGGAGGAAACACCATATATTTT.

In its sample, this clone ranks as medium-sized. The chain combines TRBV6-5 with TRBJ2-5; 7 bases are a match to TRBD2. V lost 0 bases to trimming and J lost 0 bases; unmatched junction nucleotides: 1. Germline CDR1 MNHEY, CDR2 SVGAGI. The CDR3 has 15 amino acids. The CDR3: CASSYSGGDQETQYF. The CDR3 nucleotides read TGTGCCAGCAGTTACTCGGGAGGGGACCAAGAGACCCAGTACTTC.